This T cell receptor (beta chain) was obtained from a study of blood T cell repertoires in COVID-19. Study in general: Samples taken during acute and convalescent COVID-19 were collected in the United States, Italy and Spain.

Germline V gene lookup returns CDR1 LNHDA and CDR2 SQIVND (reference sequence). V dropped 5 bases and J dropped 2 bases, with 12 bases sitting between them. This CDR3 comprises 14 residues. Data came from immunoSEQ multiplex PCR; TCRdb stores just in-frame clones and leaves some out. Among a few hundred thousand clones listed, 70% to 90% were seen once. The origin of this receptor is a man in his forties or fifties with acute or convalescent COVID-19. The chain couples TRBV19 to TRBJ1-1; D is ambiguous. Sequencing used peripheral blood. The CDR3: CASSGARLNTEAFF. The CDR3 DNA reads TGTGCCAGTAGTGGTGCCCGACTAAACACTGAAGCTTTCTTT. The full variable domain, in which reference TRBV19 and TRBJ1-1 provide the parts outside the CDR3, is DGGITQSPKYLFRKEGQNVTLSCEQNLNHDAMYWYRQDPGQGLRLIYYSQIVNDFQKGDIAEGYSVSREKKESFPLTVTSAQKNPTAFYLCASSGARLNTEAFFGQGTRLTVV.